Sequencing of this T cell receptor beta chain was carried out in a study of blood T cell repertoires in COVID-19. A note on this clone: At the DNA level, this CDR3 is encoded by other sequences in the same sample as well.

Germline V gene sequence: CDR1 MGHRA, CDR2 YSYEKL. Losses at the gene ends were 0 bases for V and 3 bases for J; bases not matched to a gene: 2. The CDR3 is 15 residues long. The data were produced by immunoSEQ multiplex PCR, yet TCRdb's version contains in-frame clones alone and is incomplete. The table has 80,000 to 100,000 clones, over 75% seen once; the top ten hold roughly 4.4%. Sequenced: peripheral blood. The TCR comes from a man aged 55 to 70 with acute or convalescent COVID-19. V gene TRBV4-1 combines with J gene TRBJ1-5; 7 bases are a match to TRBD1. CDR3 nucleotide sequence: TGCGCCAGCAGCCAAGACGGACAGGTCAATCAGCCCCAGCATTTT. Translation gives CASSQDGQVNQPQHF.